This T cell receptor (beta chain) was identified in a study of tumor-infiltrating lymphocytes in primary liver carcinoma. Study-level background: Among the tumors, stages were T1-T3 N0M0 and sizes about 4 to 10 cm. Overall study findings and caveats: Present in all five tumor regions were only about 7.5-25% of the top clones.

Unsorted bulk tissue of about 17-32 mg yielded co-extracted RNA and DNA. Patients' primary liver carcinoma was surgically resected. The researchers produced TCR beta cDNA from 400 to 650 ng total RNA with a constant-region primer. It was through three nested multiplex PCR rounds of slightly modified ARM-PCR that TCR beta libraries arose. For about 11 cycles apiece, the opening two PCR rounds ran with TRBV1-TRBV30 forward primers and a C-beta reverse primer. TCRdb fed the multiplex PCR reads into MiXCR, producing one record per CDR3 protein. This sample has 20,000 to 25,000 distinct CDR3 sequences, with 75% to 80% found just once. V was cut by 6 bases and J by 11 bases, with 26 bases left in between. Germline assignment: CDR1 SGHNT and CDR2 YENEEA. This CDR3 contains 16 residues. On this clonotype: Its antigen is not known.

The sequence was collected from a woman aged 30 to 39 with primary liver carcinoma and hepatitis B virus infection. Source material: liver tumor tissue from sampling region 1. Subset denoted: tumor region T1, superior pole. The genes are TRBV11-3 and TRBJ2-1; D is uncertain. In nucleotides, the CDR3 is TGTGCCAGCAGTTCAACGGTACATGGCTTCTTGGATAAGCAGTTCTTC. It translates to CASSSTVHGFLDKQFF.